Presented here are 25 T cell receptor beta chains from one specimen sequenced in a study of T-cell reconstitution after alpha-beta-depleted transplantation in children. Library preparation (for TCRbeta) was performed with unique molecular identifiers. Via MiXCR, TCRdb re-called the PCR reads, giving one row per CDR3 protein. Here the sample spans around 580,000 distinct CDR3 sequences, more than 20% being singletons. This material consisted of PBMCs, mostly from graft donor cells, taken 360 days after TCRalphabeta/CD19-depleted stem cell transplant. The receptors derive from a boy under two years old who had a stem cell transplant for acute myeloid leukemia, so the T cells may come from the graft donor.

This clonotype appeared many times. The chain employs TRBV20-1 and TRBJ2-3; 8 positions match TRBD1. Germline trimming cut 2 bases from V and 1 base from J; bases unmatched to any gene: 8. This CDR3 spans 16 amino acids. CDR1 DFQATT and CDR2 SNEGSKA come from the germline V gene (reference sequence). CDR3 in DNA: TGCAGTGCTAGACGCCGAACAGGGGGTGGCACAGATACGCAGTATTTT. It specifies CSARRRTGGGTDTQYF.

The chain uses TRBV29-1 and TRBJ1-2, with D tentatively TRBD1 (6 bases). Germline CDR1 is SQVTM and CDR2 is ANQGSEA. Deletions cut 1 base from V and 2 bases from J, with 20 bases between. This CDR3 is 17 amino acids long. The CDR3 protein is CSVEAPPATTGNYGYTF. The CDR3, as DNA: TGCAGCGTTGAAGCTCCCCCTGCGACGACAGGCAACTATGGCTACACCTTC.

This clonotype was recorded many times. CDR3 coding DNA: TGCGCCAGCAGCACCCGGGACAGAAACTATGGCTACACCTTC. It is translated as CASSTRDRNYGYTF. The chain couples TRBV5-1 to TRBJ1-2; TRBD1 matches at 7 bases. Germline CDR1 is SGHRS and CDR2 is YFSETQ. The trim removed 4 bases at V and 2 bases at J, leaving 5 bases unmatched. The CDR3 has 14 residues. Full variable domain (missing parts from reference TRBV5-1 and TRBJ1-2): KAGVTQTPRYLIKTRGQQVTLSCSPISGHRSVSWYQQTPGQGLQFLFEYFSETQRNKGNFPGRFSGRQFSNSRSEMNVSTLELGDSALYLCASSTRDRNYGYTFGSGTRLTVV.

This chain uses TRBV12-3 or TRBV12-4 with TRBJ2-7; 7 positions match TRBD1. V was clipped by 4 bases and J by 0 bases; unmatched bases: 15. The CDR3 spans 18 residues. The CDR3 here is CASSWGPFSRDSSYEQYF. The CDR3 DNA is TGTGCCAGCAGTTGGGGACCTTTTTCCCGGGACAGCTCCTACGAGCAGTACTTC.

The DNA of the CDR3 is TGTGCCAGCATAGCCGCGGGACTAGCGGGGGCTGCGGACAATGAGCAGTTCTTC. This gives the protein CASIAAGLAGAADNEQFF. V usage is TRBV2 and J usage is TRBJ2-1, with TRBD2 matching 14 bases. The CDR3 runs to 18 residues. Germline trimming cut 7 bases from V and 5 bases from J; bases unmatched to any gene: 13. The germline V gene encodes CDR1 SNHLY and CDR2 FYNNEI.

This chain connects TRBV30 to TRBJ2-1, with 7 bases lining up with TRBD1. With 1 base clipped from V and 7 bases from J, the junction kept 1 base outside the gene matches. CDR1 and CDR2 from the germline V gene are GTSNPN and SVGIG (reference sequence). The CDR3 has 12 amino acids. The CDR3 region has the DNA TGTGCCTGGAGTGAGGACAGGAATGAGCAGTTCTTC. It encodes CAWSEDRNEQFF.

This clonotype has just a few counts. The chain has TRBV20-1 and TRBJ2-7; D is tentatively TRBD1 or TRBD2 (5 bases each). The CDR3 has 13 amino acids. Trimming left V 6 bases short and J 9 bases short, with 21 bases between. The germline V gene has CDR1 DFQATT and CDR2 SNEGSKA (reference sequence). The DNA for the CDR3 is TGCAGTGCCCAGTACGGGGCAGGAAAAGGGCAGTACTTC. As protein: CSAQYGAGKGQYF.

This clonotype has just a few counts. This chain links TRBV3-1 with TRBJ2-5; D possibly uses TRBD1 or TRBD2 (5 bases each). The V and J ends lost 4 bases and 3 bases respectively, with 18 bases between them. The germline CDR1 and CDR2 sequences are LGHDT and YNNKEL (reference sequence). This CDR3 region has 16 residues. The CDR3 here is CASSLPSRDPEETQYF. The CDR3 nucleotides are TGTGCCAGCAGCCTACCTTCCCGGGACCCCGAAGAGACCCAGTACTTC.

This clonotype was detected many times. The chain uses TRBV28 and TRBJ2-7, with a possible D match to TRBD1 (6 bases). The ends were cut back, 4 bases at V and 2 bases at J, with 15 bases in the middle. Germline V gives CDR1 MDHEN, CDR2 SYDVKM. This CDR3 region has 15 residues. The CDR3 loop reads CASSSSGTWPYEQYV. CDR3 DNA sequence: TGTGCCAGCAGTTCCTCCGGGACATGGCCCTACGAGCAGTACGTC.

This clonotype was detected a few times. V and J are TRBV28 and TRBJ2-7; 8 positions match TRBD1. CDR1 and CDR2 (germline): MDHEN, SYDVKM. V was pared by 3 bases and J by 7 bases, with 8 bases of the junction left unmatched. The CDR3 totals 14 residues. The CDR3 sequence is CASSLDQGAREQYV. As DNA, the CDR3 is TGTGCCAGCAGTTTGGATCAGGGGGCGAGGGAGCAGTACGTC.

This clonotype was seen more than once but under ten times. This rearrangement joins TRBV6-5 to TRBJ2-7; D is possibly TRBD1 or TRBD2 (5 bases each). The CDR3 sequence is 14 residues long. Germline V gene data show CDR1 as MNHEY and CDR2 as SVGAGI. V was clipped by 4 bases and J by 3 bases, with 13 bases between them. The CDR3 nucleotides read TGTGCCAGCAGTTTAGGGAGCAGGGTCTACGAGCAGTACTTC. Encoded protein: CASSLGSRVYEQYF.

This clonotype was observed once. The rearrangement joins TRBV4-2 to TRBJ2-1, with 12 bases matching TRBD2. Germline-derived CDR1 and CDR2 are LGHNA and YNFKEQ. There are 17 residues in the CDR3. Germline trimming cut 4 bases from V and 5 bases from J; bases unmatched to any gene: 9. CDR3 protein: CASSPLGLAGGDNEQFF. In DNA, the CDR3 is TGTGCCAGCAGCCCTCTGGGGCTAGCGGGGGGGGACAATGAGCAGTTCTTC.

This clonotype was detected ten times or more. The chain combines TRBV24-1 with TRBJ2-5, with D maybe TRBD1 (6 bases). The germline V and J ends were trimmed by 4 bases and 5 bases, with 16 bases remaining between them. Germline V CDR1 and CDR2: KGHDR, SFDVKD. This CDR3 has 15 residues. CDR3 DNA sequence: TGTGCCACCAGTGACCTTCAGGGGATGCGGGAGACCCAGTACTTC. It codes for CATSDLQGMRETQYF.

This clonotype was counted many times. The germline gene is not matched at one end of the junction; a read error may be the cause. This chain uses TRBV7-7 with TRBJ2-5, with 11 bases aligning to TRBD2. This CDR3 is 15 amino acids long. The V gene's germline CDR1 is SSHAT and CDR2 FNYEAQ (reference sequence). CDR3 bases: TGTGCCAGCAGTTTAGCGGGGGGGCCGTCGGAGACCCAGTACTTC. It codes for CASSLAGGPSETQYF.

This clonotype occurred many times. The chain is built from TRBV4-1 and TRBJ2-3; 8 bases fit TRBD2. The CDR3 is made up of 17 amino acids. Germline trimming cut 0 bases from V and 4 bases from J; bases unmatched to any gene: 9. Germline V lookup: CDR1 MGHRA, CDR2 YSYEKL. CDR3 nucleotide sequence: TGCGCCAGCAGCCAAGATCGGAGCGGGGGCAAGCCAGATACGCAGTATTTT. Its translation is CASSQDRSGGKPDTQYF.

The sample holds a few counts of this clonotype. The chain carries TRBV6-1 and TRBJ2-5; 7 nucleotides line up with TRBD1. The junction had 6 bases not matched to a gene; V was cut back by 5 bases and J by 0 bases. The CDR3 consists of 15 residues. Looked up from germline, CDR1 is MNHNS and CDR2 is SASEGT. The CDR3 sequence: CASSLRTGDQETQYF. The CDR3 nucleotides read TGTGCCAGCAGTCTTCGGACAGGCGACCAAGAGACCCAGTACTTC.

This clonotype was counted a single time. The gene calls are TRBV4-1 and TRBJ2-7; no definite D call. This CDR3 contains 18 residues. Germline lookup yields CDR1 MGHRA and CDR2 YSYEKL. V lost 0 bases and J lost 3, with 21 bases in between. CDR3 nucleotide sequence: TGCGCCAGCAGCCAAGAAGATCCATACACCAAATGGTGCTACGAGCAGTACGTC. It translates to CASSQEDPYTKWCYEQYV.

This clonotype was counted ten times or more. The chain uses TRBV6-5 and TRBJ1-6; 8 positions match TRBD1. V dropped 7 bases and J dropped 11; count of bases not matched to a gene: 10. The germline V gene encodes CDR1 MNHEY and CDR2 SVGAGI. The CDR3 contains 14 residues. The CDR3 DNA sequence: TGTGCCAGCAACGTGCAGGGGGCCGGTGCACCCCTCCACTTT. Translated, it gives CASNVQGAGAPLHF.

The chain couples TRBV2 to TRBJ1-5, with 9 bases aligning to TRBD1. CDR3 length: 15 amino acids. With 7 bases clipped from V and 4 bases from J, the junction kept 8 bases outside the gene matches. CDR1 is SNHLY, CDR2 FYNNEI, per germline. The CDR3 bases are TGTGCCAGCAACCTACAGGGGGCGGGAAATCAGCCCCAGCATTTT. Encoded protein: CASNLQGAGNQPQHF.

V gene TRBV29-1 combines with J gene TRBJ1-1, with D possibly matching TRBD1 (5 bases). CDR3 length: 13 amino acids. The V end was cut by 1 base, the J end by 0 bases, with 6 bases between. Germline V lookup: CDR1 SQVTM, CDR2 ANQGSEA. The CDR3 DNA reads TGCAGCGTTGAAGGGGGGGTGAACACTGAAGCTTTCTTT. It translates to CSVEGGVNTEAFF.

This clonotype showed up just a few times. This chain joins TRBV20-1 and TRBJ1-2; 7 bases map to TRBD1. Losses at the gene ends were 4 bases for V and 4 bases for J; bases not matched to a gene: 12. The CDR3 length is 15 residues. Germline V gives CDR1 DFQATT, CDR2 SNEGSKA (reference sequence). The CDR3 DNA follows: TGCAGTGCTACTTCAGACAGGGCTGTTGGCTATGGCTACACCTTC. Translated: CSATSDRAVGYGYTF.

This clonotype was seen at least ten times. This chain uses TRBV11-2 with TRBJ2-1; TRBD1 aligns across 8 bases. The CDR3 loop spans 13 amino acids. The ends lost 4 bases at V and 5 bases at J; junction bases unmatched: 1. Looked up from germline, CDR1 is SGHAT and CDR2 is FQNNGV. CDR3 region: CASSSDRDNEQFF. In DNA form, the CDR3 reads TGTGCCAGCAGCTCGGACAGGGACAATGAGCAGTTCTTC.

This chain connects TRBV29-1 to TRBJ1-1; the D gene is possibly TRBD1 (5 bases). CDR1 is SQVTM, CDR2 ANQGSEA, per germline. Between the trimmed V and J ends, which lost 1 base and 1 base, there was a span of 10 bases. This CDR3 comprises 14 residues. The DNA of the CDR3 is TGCAGCGTTGAAGTTGACAGTGCGAACACTGAAGCTTTCTTT. It yields the protein CSVEVDSANTEAFF.

At least ten counts were recorded for this clonotype. V usage is TRBV18 and J usage is TRBJ1-1; D unclear. Deletions cut 2 bases from V and 0 bases from J, with 10 bases between. The CDR3 length is 15 residues. Germline V gene data show CDR1 as KGHSH and CDR2 as LQKENI. The CDR3 spells CASSPGPLMNTEAFF. CDR3 coding DNA: TGTGCCAGCTCACCAGGCCCGCTAATGAACACTGAAGCTTTCTTT.

The chain uses TRBV29-1 and TRBJ2-7; tentatively, D is TRBD1 or TRBD2 (6 bases each). The CDR3 covers 14 residues. CDR1 is SQVTM, CDR2 ANQGSEA, per germline. Between the trimmed V and J ends, which lost 3 bases and 7 bases, there was a span of 19 bases. CDR3 amino acids: CSVDWGAIRMEQYF. Written as DNA, the CDR3 is TGCAGCGTTGATTGGGGGGCAATTAGGATGGAGCAGTACTTC.